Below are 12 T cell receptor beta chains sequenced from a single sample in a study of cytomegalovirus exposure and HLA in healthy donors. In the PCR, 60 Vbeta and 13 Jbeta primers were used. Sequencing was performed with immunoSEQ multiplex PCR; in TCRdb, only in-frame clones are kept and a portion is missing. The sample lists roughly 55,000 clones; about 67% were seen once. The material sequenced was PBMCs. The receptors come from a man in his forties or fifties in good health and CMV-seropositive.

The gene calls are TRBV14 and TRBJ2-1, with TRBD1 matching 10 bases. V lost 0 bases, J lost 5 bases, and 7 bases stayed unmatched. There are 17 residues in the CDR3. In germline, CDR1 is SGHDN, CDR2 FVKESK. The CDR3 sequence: CASSQDMRGQGNNEQFF. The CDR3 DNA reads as TGTGCCAGCAGCCAAGACATGCGGGGACAGGGGAACAATGAGCAGTTCTTC.

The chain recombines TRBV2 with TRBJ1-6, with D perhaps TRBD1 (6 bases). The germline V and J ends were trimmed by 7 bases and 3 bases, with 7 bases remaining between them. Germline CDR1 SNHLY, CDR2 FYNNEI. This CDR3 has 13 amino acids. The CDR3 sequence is CASMDSYNSPLHF. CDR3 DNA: TGTGCCAGCATGGACAGCTATAATTCACCCCTCCACTTT.

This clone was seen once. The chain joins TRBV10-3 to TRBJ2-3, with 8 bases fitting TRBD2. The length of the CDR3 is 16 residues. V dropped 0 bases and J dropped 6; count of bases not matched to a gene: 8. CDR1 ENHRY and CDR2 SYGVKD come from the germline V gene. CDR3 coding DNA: TGTGCCATCAGTGAGTCGGTAGGGGCTAGCGGGGATACGCAGTATTTT. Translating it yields CAISESVGASGDTQYF.

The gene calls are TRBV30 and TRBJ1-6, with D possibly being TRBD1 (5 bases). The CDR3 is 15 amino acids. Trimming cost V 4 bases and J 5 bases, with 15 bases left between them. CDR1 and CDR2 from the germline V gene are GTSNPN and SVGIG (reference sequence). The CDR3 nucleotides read TGTGCCTGGACCCAAGGGGAGGCTAATAATTCACCCCTCCACTTT. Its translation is CAWTQGEANNSPLHF.

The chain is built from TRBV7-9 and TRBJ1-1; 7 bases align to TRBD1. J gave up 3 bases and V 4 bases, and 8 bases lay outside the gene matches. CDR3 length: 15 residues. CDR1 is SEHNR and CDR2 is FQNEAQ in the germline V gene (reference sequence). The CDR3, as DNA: TGTGCCAGCAGCTCGGGCGGCACAGGGGACACTGAAGCTTTCTTT. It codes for CASSSGGTGDTEAFF.

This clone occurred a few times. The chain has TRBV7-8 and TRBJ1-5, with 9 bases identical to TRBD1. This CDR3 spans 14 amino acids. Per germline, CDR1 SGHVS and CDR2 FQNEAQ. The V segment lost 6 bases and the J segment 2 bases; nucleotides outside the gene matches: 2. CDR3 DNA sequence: TGTGCCAGCAGGGACAGGGGTGGCAATCAGCCCCAGCATTTT. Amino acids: CASRDRGGNQPQHF.

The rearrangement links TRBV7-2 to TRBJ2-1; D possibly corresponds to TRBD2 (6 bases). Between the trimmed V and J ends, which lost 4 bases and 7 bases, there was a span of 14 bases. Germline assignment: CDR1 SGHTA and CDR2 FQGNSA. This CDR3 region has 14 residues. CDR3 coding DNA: TGTGCCAGCAGCTCGGCGGGGTTCCATAATGAGCAGTTCTTC. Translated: CASSSAGFHNEQFF.

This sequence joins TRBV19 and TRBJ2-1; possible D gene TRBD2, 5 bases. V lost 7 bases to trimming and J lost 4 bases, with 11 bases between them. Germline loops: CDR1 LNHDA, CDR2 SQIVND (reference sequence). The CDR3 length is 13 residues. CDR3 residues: CASKGGPYNEQFF. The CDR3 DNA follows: TGTGCCAGTAAGGGCGGGCCTTACAATGAGCAGTTCTTC.

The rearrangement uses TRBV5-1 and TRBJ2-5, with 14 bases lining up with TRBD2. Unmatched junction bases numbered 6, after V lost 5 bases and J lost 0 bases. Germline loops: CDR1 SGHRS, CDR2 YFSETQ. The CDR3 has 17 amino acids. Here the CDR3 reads CASSRTSGGTYQETQYF. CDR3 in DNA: TGCGCCAGCAGTAGGACTAGCGGGGGGACGTACCAAGAGACCCAGTACTTC.

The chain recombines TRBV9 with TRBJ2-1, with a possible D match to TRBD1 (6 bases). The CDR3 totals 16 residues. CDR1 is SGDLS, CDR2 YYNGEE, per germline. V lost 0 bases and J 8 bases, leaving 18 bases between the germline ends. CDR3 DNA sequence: TGTGCCAGCAGCGTAGGAGTCGGACAGCCTTTCGATGAGCAGTTCTTC. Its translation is CASSVGVGQPFDEQFF.

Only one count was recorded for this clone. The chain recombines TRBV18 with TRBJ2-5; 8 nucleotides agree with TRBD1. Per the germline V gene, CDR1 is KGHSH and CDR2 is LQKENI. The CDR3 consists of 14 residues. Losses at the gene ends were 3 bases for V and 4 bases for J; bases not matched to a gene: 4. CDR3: CASSPDRGGETQYF. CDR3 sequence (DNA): TGTGCCAGCTCACCTGACAGGGGCGGAGAGACCCAGTACTTC. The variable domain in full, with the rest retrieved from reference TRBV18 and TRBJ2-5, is NAGVMQNPRHLVRRRGQEARLRCSPMKGHSHVYWYRQLPEEGLKFMVYLQKENIIDESGMPKERFSAEFPKEGPSILRIQQVVRGDSAAYFCASSPDRGGETQYFGPGTRLLVL.

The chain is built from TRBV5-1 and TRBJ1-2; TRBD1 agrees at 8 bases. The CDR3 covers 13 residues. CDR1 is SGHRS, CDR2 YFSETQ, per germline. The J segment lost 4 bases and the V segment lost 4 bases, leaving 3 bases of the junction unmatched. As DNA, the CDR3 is TGCGCCAGCAGCCCTGGGACAGGCTATGGCTACACCTTC. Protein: CASSPGTGYGYTF. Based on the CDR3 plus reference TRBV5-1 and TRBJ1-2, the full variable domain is KAGVTQTPRYLIKTRGQQVTLSCSPISGHRSVSWYQQTPGQGLQFLFEYFSETQRNKGNFPGRFSGRQFSNSRSEMNVSTLELGDSALYLCASSPGTGYGYTFGSGTRLTVV.